This TCR beta chain was sequenced in a study of beta chain features in type 1 diabetes. Whole-study findings and limits: Patients and controls would share equally any PCR tilt toward shorter templates. Moderate but significant shortening of TCRB CDR3s was recorded in all four CD4+ subsets from Type 1 diabetes patients. For type 1 diabetes patients, VDJ junctions showed fewer insertions and more deletions.

Trimming at V came to 7 bases and at J to 3 bases, leaving 5 bases not matched to a gene. This CDR3 contains 12 residues. Germline V lookup: CDR1 GTSNPN, CDR2 SVGIG (reference sequence). Of the isolated RNA, all was reverse transcribed, and so the sequenced material was expressed TCRB transcripts. Repertoires were generated with immunoSEQ multiplex PCR, while TCRdb's copy carries only in-frame clones and drops some. The data show approximately 360,000 clones, 10% to 15% seen once. This clone has just one count. Its antigen is unknown. Sequenced sample: naive CD4+ T cells from blood. The TCR comes from a woman aged 18 to 35 with type 1 diabetes. The chain combines TRBV30 with TRBJ2-7; 8 bases are shared with TRBD1. The CDR3 nucleotides read TGTGCCTCTGGACAGGGAATCTACGAGCAGTACTTC. Translated, it gives CASGQGIYEQYF.